The rows below give T cell receptor beta chains drawn from one sample of a study of blood T cells in healthy people across ages. Each CDR3 protein is one row after TCRdb ran MiXCR on the 5' RACE reads. Among about 1,800,000 distinct CDR3 sequences listed, roughly 28% were seen once. Sample: blood. The receptors here all came from a woman aged 25 to 39 in good health. Each CDR3 is given with its conserved first and last residue. The D gene is left open where the match is weak. Clone size is given for some rows only: seen once, a few or many times, or a class if the clone is expanded.

NA,few,TRBJ2-3,TRBV20-1,CSAKAPTSTDTQYF
NA,NA,TRBJ1-1,TRBV6-6,CASRTDSDPEAFF
NA,few,TRBJ1-1,TRBV7-3,CASGQAGGTEAFF
NA,NA,TRBJ2-7,TRBV4-1,CASSEPGLSYEQYF
NA,NA,TRBJ1-1,TRBV28,CASSLHGIQGRAFF
TRBD1,NA,TRBJ1-4,TRBV4-1,CASGLGRRDRAPRGEKLFF
TRBD1,few,TRBJ1-5,TRBV4-3,CASSQDRQGHQPQHF
NA,NA,TRBJ1-2,TRBV10-3,CAISNEIESVDYGYTF
NA,NA,TRBJ2-7,TRBV29-1,CGVRTAEAYEQYF
NA,few,TRBJ2-1,TRBV12-3/TRBV12-4,CASRRAYNEQFF
NA,many,TRBJ1-2,TRBV14,CASSQGGARGYTF
NA,NA,TRBJ1-1,TRBV20-1,CSARQGSMNTEAFF
TRBD1,few,TRBJ1-2,TRBV28,CAGIPGGTGNGYTF
NA,few,TRBJ2-7,TRBV12-3/TRBV12-4,CASSLLSGAASYEQYF
TRBD2,many,TRBJ2-7,TRBV4-1,CASSQGPGGSYEQYF
TRBD1,NA,TRBJ2-3,TRBV6-2/TRBV6-3,CASSWGRGQFTDTQYF
NA,few,TRBJ2-7,TRBV30,CAWSVWGPSYEQYF
TRBD1,NA,TRBJ1-2,TRBV25-1,CASSGTGDMYGYTF
NA,few,TRBJ2-5,TRBV27,CASRTGLSGDQYF
NA,few,TRBJ2-1,TRBV25-1,CASSAHGTAYNEQFF
NA,many,TRBJ2-5,TRBV5-6,CASRRSPYQETQYF
NA,NA,TRBJ2-1,TRBV10-2,CASGDPYNEQFF
NA,few,TRBJ1-2,TRBV11-2,CASSLRYDGGDFNGYTF
NA,many,NA,TRBV4-2,CASSQEVGTTGEQYF
NA,few,TRBJ1-1,TRBV5-1,CASSVGSGVTEAFF
TRBD1,NA,TRBJ2-5,TRBV5-1,CASRTGGKAETQYF
NA,NA,TRBJ2-1,TRBV29-1,CSVIVPGGAGYSEQFF
NA,NA,TRBJ2-2,TRBV11-2,CASMGTGELFF
NA,many,TRBJ2-1,TRBV3-1,CASSQEYRNEQFF
TRBD1,NA,TRBJ2-1,TRBV9,CASSADRALYNEQFF
NA,NA,TRBJ2-2,TRBV10-3,CAISESLGTGELFF
TRBD1,NA,TRBJ1-1,TRBV6-4,CAKEGTEGTEAFF
NA,few,TRBJ1-6,TRBV9,CASSAALDSYNSPLHF
NA,NA,TRBJ2-3,TRBV24-1,CATGTHSTDTQYF
TRBD2,NA,TRBJ2-6,TRBV5-5,CASSLGGGLTSGANVLTF
NA,NA,TRBJ1-2,TRBV3-1,CASSQGWQGYGYTF
TRBD2,NA,TRBJ2-7,TRBV6-6,CASSYSGTSTPLEQYF
NA,NA,TRBJ1-3,TRBV7-9,CASSLADIRDTIYF
NA,NA,TRBJ2-7,TRBV30,CVWSLGSYEQYF
TRBD2,NA,TRBJ2-2,TRBV5-6,CASSKGLATGERFF
NA,many,TRBJ1-5,TRBV29-1,CSVGHSSNQPQHF
NA,few,TRBJ1-2,TRBV29-1,CSVEMVGGGYTF
TRBD2,NA,TRBJ2-1,TRBV5-1,CASSLEGAGRGDNEQFF